This passage covers 3 T cell receptor beta chains from one sample sequenced in a study of T cell responses to AZD1222 COVID-19 vaccine. Produced via immunoSEQ multiplex PCR; TCRdb's table is partial and in-frame only. The sample lists some 98,000 clones; around 84% were seen once. Here the sequenced sample was peripheral blood, taken 28 days after the second AZD1222 dose. Every receptor here comes from an adult who received the AZD1222 COVID-19 vaccine.

The chain employs TRBV5-6 and TRBJ1-5; 7 bases are a match to TRBD1. V lost 4 bases and J lost 0; bases outside the gene matches: 13. In germline, CDR1 is SGHDT, CDR2 YYEEEE. This CDR3 spans 18 amino acids. The CDR3: CASSRQGRGVHSNQPQHF. The CDR3 DNA reads TGTGCCAGCAGCCGACAAGGCAGGGGGGTGCATAGCAATCAGCCCCAGCATTTT.

The chain joins TRBV3-1 (or the pseudogene TRBV3-2) to TRBJ1-3; 7 positions match TRBD1. The CDR3 length is 15 residues. CDR1 and CDR2 (germline): LGHDT, YNNKEL (reference sequence). Trimming at V came to 4 bases and at J to 2 bases, leaving 5 bases not matched to a gene. CDR3 sequence reads: CASSRDRAAGNTIYF. DNA of the CDR3: TGTGCCAGCAGCCGCGACAGGGCGGCTGGAAACACCATATATTTT.

This chain uses TRBV19 with TRBJ2-3, with 7 bases that match TRBD1. CDR3 size: 15 residues. The germline V gene has CDR1 LNHDA and CDR2 SQIVND (reference sequence). V lost 3 bases to trimming and J lost 3 bases; unmatched junction nucleotides: 6. In DNA, the CDR3 is TGTGCCAGTAGTATCTCAAACAGGGGAACAGATACGCAGTATTTT. Amino acid sequence: CASSISNRGTDTQYF.